These 15 T cell receptor beta chains were sequenced from one sample in a study of T cells in Graves' hyperthyroidism and ophthalmopathy. Amplification of TCR beta CDR3 regions was performed using RNA transcripts as template. Primed by the HTBI set, a first-round RT-PCR was run on the TCR CDR3. One entry per CDR3 protein results from TCRdb running MiXCR on the multiplex PCR reads. This sample carries about half a million distinct CDR3 sequences, around 20% of them seen once, and the ten largest clones take more than 20%. Sequencing was done on a sample of blood. The receptors stem from a man aged 18 to 30 with Graves' hyperthyroidism.

At least ten counts were recorded for this clonotype. The rearrangement joins TRBV6-1 to TRBJ2-5, with TRBD2 identical over 7 bases. The trim removed 6 bases at V and 5 bases at J, leaving 6 bases unmatched. This CDR3 comprises 13 residues. Germline V gene sequence: CDR1 MNHNS, CDR2 SASEGT. DNA for the CDR3: TGTGCCAGCAGGGACGGGGGGTGGGAGACCCAGTACTTC. Translation: CASRDGGWETQYF.

V gene TRBV28 combines with J gene TRBJ2-5; 12 bases align to TRBD2. This CDR3 is 15 amino acids long. Trimming cost V 8 bases and J 4 bases; bases outside gene matches: 8. Germline assignment: CDR1 MDHEN and CDR2 SYDVKM. The CDR3 coding sequence is TGTGCCAGCTGGGAACTAGCGGGGGGCGGAGAGACCCAGTACTTC. Translation gives CASWELAGGGETQYF.

This clonotype was counted a few times. V is TRBV7-2 and J is TRBJ2-7; maybe TRBD1 (6 bases). Trimming removed 5 bases from V and 2 bases from J, with 10 bases in between. This CDR3 has 13 residues. Germline V gene sequence: CDR1 SGHTA, CDR2 FQGNSA. The CDR3 protein is CASSQRTAYEQYF. CDR3 coding DNA: TGTGCCAGCAGCCAGAGGACAGCCTACGAGCAGTACTTC.

The chain uses TRBV3-1 and TRBJ2-7, with D maybe TRBD2 (5 bases). This CDR3 is 14 amino acids long. Per germline, CDR1 LGHDT and CDR2 YNNKEL (reference sequence). V gave up 4 bases and J gave up 2 bases, with 12 bases separating them. CDR3 nucleotide sequence: TGTGCCAGCAGCCCTTCGGTGAGGGCCTACGAGCAGTACTTC. This codes for CASSPSVRAYEQYF.

V usage is TRBV6-2 or TRBV6-3 and J usage is TRBJ1-1; D is uncertain. Deletions cut 2 bases from V and 10 bases from J, with 8 bases between. CDR1 is MNHEY and CDR2 is SVGEGT in the germline V gene. The CDR3 has 11 residues. Here the CDR3 DNA reads TGTGCCAGCAGTTACGCAGCAGGAGCTTTCTTT. Encoded protein: CASSYAAGAFF.

This clonotype was found a few times. The V and J genes are TRBV6-5 and TRBJ2-7; D may be TRBD1 (5 bases). This CDR3 spans 14 amino acids. V was pared by 0 bases and J by 3 bases, with 9 bases between. Germline CDR1 MNHEY, CDR2 SVGAGI. In DNA, the CDR3 is TGTGCCAGCAGTTACTCACGGACACTCTACGAGCAGTACTTC. Residues: CASSYSRTLYEQYF.

This CDR3 reads CASSAHGAMNTEAFF. The DNA for the CDR3 is TGTGCCAGCAGCGCGCACGGAGCCATGAACACTGAAGCTTTCTTT. J is TRBJ1-1 and V is TRBV2; no definite D call. V was pared by 6 bases and J by 0 bases, with 14 bases between. The V gene's germline CDR1 is SNHLY and CDR2 FYNNEI. The CDR3 length is 15 residues.

V and J are TRBV7-9 and TRBJ2-7; D possibly uses TRBD1 or TRBD2 (5 bases each). Germline lookup yields CDR1 SEHNR and CDR2 FQNEAQ (reference sequence). Trimming stripped 5 bases from V and 3 bases from J, with 17 bases between. The CDR3 is 15 residues long. The CDR3 reads CASSPPPRERYEQYF. CDR3 coding DNA: TGTGCCAGCAGCCCCCCCCCCAGGGAGCGCTACGAGCAGTACTTC.

This clonotype was observed at least ten times. The chain employs TRBV11-2 and TRBJ1-5; D not resolved. The V gene's germline CDR1 is SGHAT and CDR2 FQNNGV. V lost 0 bases and J lost 1, with 7 bases in between. The length of the CDR3 is 15 residues. The CDR3: CASSLDMRSNQPQHF. CDR3 bases: TGTGCCAGCAGCTTAGATATGAGAAGCAATCAGCCCCAGCATTTT.

This sequence joins TRBV28 and TRBJ1-2; 7 nucleotides match TRBD1. Per germline, CDR1 MDHEN and CDR2 SYDVKM. The CDR3 covers 16 residues. V was clipped by 5 bases and J by 8 bases; unmatched bases: 17. The CDR3 DNA reads as TGTGCCAGCAGTCCGCATTACAGGGGAAGTGGGGTGGGCTACACCTTC. It encodes CASSPHYRGSGVGYTF.

This clonotype was observed many times. The rearrangement links TRBV6-2 or TRBV6-3 to TRBJ2-5; TRBD1 aligns across 8 bases. The germline gives CDR1 MNHEY, CDR2 SVGEGT. The CDR3 sequence is 14 residues long. Trimming at V came to 5 bases and at J to 4 bases, leaving 6 bases not matched to a gene. CDR3 DNA sequence: TGTGCCAGCAGTCGGACAGGGTCCGCAGAGACCCAGTACTTC. Amino acids: CASSRTGSAETQYF.

Remarks on this clonotype: A read error may be the cause here, since a much bigger clone is one base away. Without the conserved terminal phenylalanine or tryptophan, this CDR3 likely stems from a read error. This chain connects TRBV7-9 to TRBJ1-1; D remains unclear. The CDR3 spans 12 residues. Germline lookup yields CDR1 SEHNR and CDR2 FQNEAQ (reference sequence). Trimming stripped 5 bases from V and 6 bases from J, with 10 bases between. The CDR3 DNA reads as TGTGCCAGCAGCCTCGGCACACCTGAAGCTTTCGTT. Amino acids: CASSLGTPEAFV.

This clonotype was found many times. The V gene is TRBV20-1, the J gene TRBJ2-5; D unclear. This CDR3 has 13 residues. Germline V gives CDR1 DFQATT, CDR2 SNEGSKA (reference sequence). Between the trimmed V and J ends, which lost 6 bases and 0 bases, there was a span of 11 bases. CDR3 region: CSATRLNQETQYF. The CDR3 DNA reads as TGCAGTGCGACGCGACTGAACCAAGAGACCCAGTACTTC.

V and J are TRBV2 and TRBJ1-2, with D perhaps TRBD1 (5 bases). Between the trimmed V and J ends, which lost 7 bases and 2 bases, there was a span of 11 bases. The CDR3 runs 13 residues. Germline CDR1 and CDR2: SNHLY and FYNNEI. In DNA, the CDR3 is TGTGCCAGCAACAGGCAGGTCAACTATGGCTACACCTTC. It is translated as CASNRQVNYGYTF.

This clonotype occurred many times. This chain connects TRBV28 to TRBJ1-5; D gene ambiguous. The CDR3 is 14 amino acids. Per germline, CDR1 MDHEN and CDR2 SYDVKM. Trimming cost V 2 bases and J 6 bases, with 11 bases left between them. The CDR3 protein is CASSLGLRFQPQHF. CDR3 sequence (DNA): TGTGCCAGCAGTTTAGGATTACGGTTTCAGCCCCAGCATTTT.